A single sample is the source of the 26 T cell receptor beta chains below, sequenced in a study of T cell repertoires in cytomegalovirus infection. TCRdb itself ran the reads through MiXCR, one entry per CDR3 protein. The sample lists about 360,000 distinct CDR3 sequences; around 18% were seen once. The sample taken for sequencing was PBMCs. The receptors originated from a human donor in good health (CMV status not recorded). Some clones in this sample may be carry-over from other donors' samples.

This clonotype has a handful of counts. This chain links TRBV28 with TRBJ1-1; D unresolved. Germline CDR1 and CDR2: MDHEN and SYDVKM. Trimming took off 7 bases at V and 4 bases at J, with 7 bases between the two ends. The CDR3 extends over 11 amino acids. The CDR3 region is CASTTLTEAFF. CDR3 nucleotides: TGTGCCAGCACAACACTCACTGAAGCTTTCTTT.

The chain couples TRBV11-2 to TRBJ2-3; 8 nucleotides align to TRBD2. In germline, CDR1 is SGHAT, CDR2 FQNNGV. V shed 5 bases and J 5 bases; nucleotides not matched to a gene: 6. This CDR3 region has 14 residues. DNA for the CDR3: TGTGCCAGCAGCCCGTCGGGGGGGGTAGATACGCAGTATTTT. Translating it yields CASSPSGGVDTQYF. Filled out from reference TRBV11-2 and TRBJ2-3, the complete variable domain reads EAGVAQSPRYKIIEKRQSVAFWCNPISGHATLYWYQQILGQGPKLLIQFQNNGVVDDSQLPKDRFSAERLKGVDSTLKIQPAKLEDSAVYLCASSPSGGVDTQYFGPGTRLTVL.

This clonotype was seen many times. Here the CDR3 DNA reads TGTGCCAGCAGTACTTTAGCGGGAGGGAAAAGATCCTACAATGAGCAGTTCTTC. Residues: CASSTLAGGKRSYNEQFF. The chain has TRBV6-2 or TRBV6-3 and TRBJ2-1; 11 bases agree with TRBD2. The CDR3 totals 18 residues. Germline CDR1 MNHEY, CDR2 SVGEGT. The trim removed 5 bases at V and 1 base at J, leaving 10 bases unmatched.

This clonotype was observed a few times. This rearrangement joins TRBV12-3 or TRBV12-4 to TRBJ1-5; 9 bases fit TRBD1. V trimming: 5 bases; J trimming: 0 bases; junction bases outside the gene matches: 5. This CDR3 has 16 residues. CDR3 sequence: CASSGGTGYSNQPQHF. The CDR3 coding sequence is TGTGCCAGCAGTGGGGGGACAGGGTATAGCAATCAGCCCCAGCATTTT.

This clonotype was found many times. The CDR3 loop reads CASAEDSYYGYTF. The CDR3 region has the DNA TGTGCCAGCGCGGAGGACAGTTACTATGGCTACACCTTC. The V gene is TRBV7-2, the J gene TRBJ1-2; tentatively, D is TRBD1 (6 bases). This CDR3 has 13 residues. From germline, CDR1 is SGHTA and CDR2 FQGNSA. The V and J ends lost 8 bases and 3 bases respectively, with 13 bases between them. Full variable domain (outside the CDR3, taken from reference TRBV7-2 and TRBJ1-2): GAGVSQSPSNKVTEKGKDVELRCDPISGHTALYWYRQSLGQGLEFLIYFQGNSAPDKSGLPSDRFSAERTGGSVSTLTIQRTQQEDSAVYLCASAEDSYYGYTFGSGTRLTVV.

The chain carries TRBV7-2 and TRBJ2-2, with 7 positions matching TRBD2. The CDR3 has 19 residues. From germline, CDR1 is SGHTA and CDR2 FQGNSA. V trimming: 5 bases; J trimming: 7 bases; junction bases outside the gene matches: 22. CDR3 in DNA: TGTGCCAGCAGCCGTAGTTTCGGGAGGCTCTCGGTTCTTATCGGGGAGCTGTTTTTT. Its protein is CASSRSFGRLSVLIGELFF.

J is TRBJ1-5 and V is TRBV7-2; no clear D gene. The CDR3 spans 15 residues. V gave up 4 bases and J gave up 5 bases, with 15 bases separating them. Germline V lookup: CDR1 SGHTA, CDR2 FQGNSA. The CDR3 is CASSYSVGLDQPQHF. In nucleotides, the CDR3 is TGTGCCAGCAGCTATAGCGTTGGGTTGGATCAGCCCCAGCATTTT.

This clonotype has at least ten counts. This chain connects TRBV7-2 to TRBJ2-7, with TRBD2 matching 7 bases. V shed 5 bases, J shed 7 bases, and the junction held 11 bases outside the gene matches. Germline lookup yields CDR1 SGHTA and CDR2 FQGNSA. The CDR3 runs 14 residues. The CDR3 DNA reads TGTGCCAGCAGCCATACTAGCGAGGGCCGAGAGCAGTACTTC. Translation gives CASSHTSEGREQYF.

Regarding this clonotype: The conserved final phenylalanine or tryptophan is absent from the CDR3, which likely points to a read error. The CDR3 spells CSARDDSGRTTDTQYL. CDR3 nucleotides: TGCAGTGCTAGAGATGATAGCGGGAGGACCACAGATACGCAGTATTTG. The V call is TRBV20-1, the J call TRBJ2-3; TRBD2 matches at 10 bases. The CDR3 covers 16 residues. V lost 0 bases and J lost 2; bases outside the gene matches: 5. Looked up from germline, CDR1 is DFQATT and CDR2 is SNEGSKA (reference sequence).

There are a few counts of this clonotype. The CDR3 loop is CASSLVPRDYEQYF. The CDR3 DNA follows: TGTGCCAGCAGCTTGGTACCCAGGGACTACGAGCAGTACTTC. The rearrangement links TRBV5-5 to TRBJ2-7; maybe TRBD1 (5 bases). The CDR3 runs to 14 residues. CDR1 is SGHKS and CDR2 is YYEKEE in the germline V gene (reference sequence). Between the trimmed V and J ends, which lost 0 bases and 3 bases, there was a span of 10 bases.

This clonotype was observed a handful of times. The chain employs TRBV10-3 and TRBJ2-2; D unclear. The CDR3 runs 14 residues. Germline CDR1 reads ENHRY; CDR2 reads SYGVKD. The V end was cut by 5 bases, the J end by 6 bases, with 13 bases between. The DNA for the CDR3 is TGTGCCATCAGTTTCTTCGGCGGTGCCGGGGAGCTGTTTTTT. The encoded protein is CAISFFGGAGELFF.

V gene TRBV27 combines with J gene TRBJ2-6, with no clear D. CDR1 and CDR2 (germline): MNHEY, SMNVEV (reference sequence). V lost 6 bases to trimming and J lost 2 bases, with 11 bases between them. CDR3 length: 15 amino acids. DNA of the CDR3: TGTGCCAGCAGAGCCGTGGAAGCTGGGGCCAACGTCCTGACTTTC. Its protein product is CASRAVEAGANVLTF.

In this sample, this clonotype turned up a few times. The rearrangement joins TRBV4-1 to TRBJ2-5, with D perhaps TRBD1 (6 bases). The CDR3 extends over 15 amino acids. Looked up from germline, CDR1 is MGHRA and CDR2 is YSYEKL. V lost 2 bases and J 1 base, leaving 11 bases between the germline ends. This CDR3 reads CASSQPDRVQETQYF. As DNA, the CDR3 is TGCGCCAGCAGCCAACCGGACAGAGTCCAAGAGACCCAGTACTTC.

The chain combines TRBV7-2 with TRBJ1-4; D is unclear. V lost 1 base and J lost 7, with 10 bases in between. The CDR3 spans 14 residues. CDR1 and CDR2 (germline): SGHTA, FQGNSA. The CDR3 here is CASSLDSPGEKLFF. In DNA form, the CDR3 reads TGTGCCAGCAGCTTAGATAGCCCGGGTGAAAAACTGTTTTTT.

The chain joins TRBV6-1 to TRBJ2-1; possibly TRBD1 for D (6 bases). This CDR3 is 15 amino acids long. CDR1 is MNHNS, CDR2 SASEGT, per germline. The ends were cut back, 7 bases at V and 8 bases at J, with 21 bases in the middle. CDR3 sequence: CASNQGTPAFYEQFF. CDR3 nucleotide sequence: TGTGCCAGCAACCAAGGGACACCGGCTTTTTATGAGCAGTTCTTC.

This clonotype has a handful of counts. This rearrangement joins TRBV20-1 to TRBJ2-7; a weak D match, TRBD2 (6 bases). Trimming removed 3 bases from V and 0 bases from J, with 9 bases in between. Germline CDR1 reads DFQATT; CDR2 reads SNEGSKA (reference sequence). The CDR3 extends over 13 amino acids. The DNA for the CDR3 is TGCAGTGCTAGCGGGGGTGGCTCCTACGAGCAGTACTTC. The encoded protein is CSASGGGSYEQYF.

This clonotype has a handful of counts. The chain uses TRBV6-2 or TRBV6-3 and TRBJ2-1; D is perhaps TRBD2 (5 bases). Germline loops: CDR1 MNHEY, CDR2 SVGEGT. V was shortened by 2 bases and J by 10 bases, with 6 bases between the two germline ends. The CDR3 sequence is 11 residues long. Here the CDR3 DNA reads TGTGCCAGCAGTTACCAGCGGGAGCAGTTCTTC. Encoded protein: CASSYQREQFF.

This clonotype was recorded once. As DNA, the CDR3 is TGTGCCAGCAGTGAAGGGCCAACCCCGGGCACAGATACGCAGTATTTT. This sequence encodes CASSEGPTPGTDTQYF. This chain links TRBV6-1 with TRBJ2-3; D is ambiguous. The germline gives CDR1 MNHNS, CDR2 SASEGT. Trimming took off 1 base at V and 1 base at J, with 12 bases between the two ends. The CDR3 runs to 16 residues.

This sequence joins TRBV12-3 or TRBV12-4 and TRBJ2-7; 8 nucleotides line up with TRBD1. The CDR3 is made up of 13 amino acids. The J segment lost 5 bases and the V segment lost 4 bases, leaving 4 bases of the junction unmatched. The CDR3 here is CASSSTGGNEQYF. CDR3 coding DNA: TGTGCCAGCAGTTCTACAGGGGGGAACGAGCAGTACTTC.

The table lists this clonotype with many counts. The chain joins TRBV7-2 to TRBJ2-3; 7 nucleotides align to TRBD2. Trimming took 3 bases from V and 3 from J; bases not matched to a gene: 3. CDR1 and CDR2 (germline): SGHTA, FQGNSA. The CDR3 totals 14 residues. CDR3 in DNA: TGTGCCAGCAGCTTTGGCGGGGGAACAGATACGCAGTATTTT. Translating it yields CASSFGGGTDTQYF.

For this clonotype: This may be a read error: a much more frequent sequence differs by one nucleotide. The chain employs TRBV7-9 and TRBJ2-7, with 7 bases fitting TRBD2. The germline V gene has CDR1 SEHNR and CDR2 FQNEAQ (reference sequence). This CDR3 comprises 18 residues. After removal of 5 bases from V and 3 bases from J, the junction contained 19 bases not matched to a gene. This CDR3 reads CASSPRLRGRLVFYEQYF. In nucleotides, the CDR3 is TGTGCCAGCAGCCCCCGACTCCGCGGGAGACTGGTGTTCTACGAGCAGTACTTC.

This clonotype was counted between two and nine times. The V gene is TRBV4-3, the J gene TRBJ2-2; D gene unclear. The germline V gene has CDR1 LGHNA and CDR2 YSLEER. The CDR3 covers 15 residues. V was pared by 0 bases and J by 0 bases, with 5 bases between. The CDR3 reads CASSQEAANTGELFF. CDR3 bases: TGCGCCAGCAGCCAAGAGGCCGCGAACACCGGGGAGCTGTTTTTT.

In this sample, this clonotype turned up once. This chain links TRBV18 with TRBJ1-2; the D gene is possibly TRBD1 (6 bases). Germline loops: CDR1 KGHSH, CDR2 LQKENI. Trimming left V 6 bases short and J 6 bases short, with 17 bases between. The CDR3 totals 14 residues. CDR3 in DNA: TGTGCCAGCTCCCTTCAGGGGCTAAGAAATGGCTACACCTTC. Translation: CASSLQGLRNGYTF.

This clonotype was counted ten times or more. The chain combines TRBV19 with TRBJ2-1; 10 nucleotides agree with TRBD2. The V segment lost 8 bases and the J segment 2 bases; nucleotides outside the gene matches: 6. Germline V gives CDR1 LNHDA, CDR2 SQIVND (reference sequence). The CDR3 runs to 15 residues. Here the CDR3 reads CASHNSGGAYNEQFF. The CDR3 nucleotides read TGTGCCAGTCATAACAGCGGGGGGGCCTACAATGAGCAGTTCTTC.

This clonotype was seen more than once but under ten times. CDR3 nucleotides: TGTGCCAGCAGCGGAGGACTACATGAGCAGTTCTTC. Translation: CASSGGLHEQFF. The chain carries TRBV5-5 and TRBJ2-1; D perhaps matches TRBD2 (6 bases). CDR1 and CDR2 (germline): SGHKS, YYEKEE (reference sequence). Trimming cost V 4 bases and J 8 bases, with 10 bases left between them. The CDR3 length is 12 residues.

The rearrangement joins TRBV3-1 to TRBJ1-4; weak D call: TRBD1 (5 bases). CDR3 size: 12 residues. V was clipped by 1 base and J by 8 bases, with 5 bases between them. CDR1 is LGHDT, CDR2 YNNKEL, per germline (reference sequence). The CDR3 loop is CASSQGQEKLFF. In nucleotides, the CDR3 is TGTGCCAGCAGCCAAGGACAGGAAAAACTGTTTTTT.